This T cell receptor (beta chain) comes out of a study of blood T cell repertoires in COVID-19. Sequencing was performed with immunoSEQ multiplex PCR; in TCRdb, only in-frame clones are kept and a portion is missing. The sample includes over 200,000 clones, 87% seen only once; the top ten take approximately 12%. Sequenced: peripheral blood. This sequence was found in a woman aged 18-30 years who had recovered from COVID-19.

CDR3: CASSLALLAGAHEQYF. The CDR3 region has the DNA TGTGCCAGCAGCTTAGCTCTTCTAGCGGGAGCCCACGAGCAGTACTTC. The rearrangement links TRBV7-2 to TRBJ2-7; TRBD2 aligns across 10 bases. Germline V lookup: CDR1 SGHTA, CDR2 FQGNSA. Trimming removed 0 bases from V and 5 bases from J; junction bases left unmatched: 7. The CDR3 has 16 amino acids.